This is a list of T cell receptor beta chains from one sample in a study of response to subunit inactivated influenza vaccine. Each CDR3 protein gets one entry after TCRdb re-called the RT-PCR reads with MiXCR. The repertoire holds roughly 700,000 distinct CDR3 sequences, around 14% seen once, with 11% in the top ten. This sample comprised PBMCs from blood, obtained roughly 12 days after vaccination. The receptors stem from a man aged 45 to 65 who received an inactivated influenza vaccine. Each CDR3 is given with its conserved first and last residue. The D gene is left open where the match is weak. Some rows have no size entry. The others give once, few or many, or a class for an expanded clone.

j_gene | v_gene | d_gene | abundance | CDR3aa | CDR3nt
TRBJ2-3 | TRBV20-1 | NA | NA | CSARDRRISTDTQYF | TGCAGTGCTAGAGATCGGCGGATCAGCACAGATACGCAGTATTTT
TRBJ2-2 | TRBV18 | NA | NA | CASSPPMEDTGELFF | TGTGCCAGCTCACCCCCTATGGAGGACACCGGGGAGCTGTTTTTT
TRBJ1-1 | TRBV6-1 | TRBD1 | NA | CASSEQQGYTEAFF | TGTGCCAGCAGTGAACAACAGGGGTACACTGAAGCTTTCTTT
TRBJ2-3 | TRBV20-1 | TRBD2 | NA | CSASGLAGGPTDTQYF | TGCAGTGCTAGCGGACTAGCGGGAGGGCCCACAGATACGCAGTATTTT
TRBJ1-6 | TRBV12-3/TRBV12-4 | NA | NA | CASSRRAGFNSPLHF | TGTGCCAGCAGTCGCAGGGCAGGGTTCAATTCACCCCTCCACTTT
TRBJ2-1 | TRBV5-1 | TRBD2 | few | CASSSLGGESEQFF | TGCGCCAGCAGCTCGTTGGGGGGGGAATCTGAGCAGTTCTTC
TRBJ1-1 | TRBV7-9 | NA | few | CASSLDRQSTEAFF | TGTGCCAGCAGCTTGGACAGACAGTCCACTGAAGCTTTCTTT
TRBJ1-6 | TRBV20-1 | NA | many | CSVREEGNSPLHF | TGCAGTGTGAGGGAGGAAGGCAATTCACCCCTCCACTTT
TRBJ2-7 | TRBV24-1 | TRBD1 | few | CATSDPGQGKHEQYF | TGTGCCACCAGTGACCCCGGACAGGGAAAACACGAGCAGTACTTC
TRBJ2-7 | TRBV6-1 | NA | NA | CASSDLTGGHEQYF | TGTGCCAGCAGTGATCTTACGGGGGGCCACGAGCAGTACTTC
TRBJ2-3 | TRBV12-3/TRBV12-4 | TRBD1 | few | CASSYKTGGDTQYF | TGTGCCAGCAGTTACAAAACAGGGGGAGATACGCAGTATTTT
TRBJ2-7 | TRBV5-1 | NA | few | CASSSERGGYEQYF | TGCGCCAGCAGTTCAGAGAGGGGAGGATACGAGCAGTACTTC
TRBJ2-2 | TRBV20-1 | TRBD2 | NA | CSASGRLRNTGELFF | TGCAGTGCTAGCGGGAGGTTACGGAACACCGGGGAGCTGTTTTTT
TRBJ2-7 | TRBV5-6 | NA | NA | CASSDGIGIPYEQYF | TGTGCCAGCAGCGACGGTATTGGTATCCCCTACGAGCAGTACTTC
TRBJ1-1 | TRBV4-1 | NA | NA | CASSQDGLGAGTPLSHATEAFF | TGCGCCAGCAGCCAAGATGGCTTAGGGGCCGGGACACCGTTATCACACGCTACTGAAGCTTTCTTT
TRBJ2-5 | TRBV3-1 | NA | once | CASSRIGMNGETQYF | TGTGCCAGCAGCCGGATAGGTATGAACGGGGAGACCCAGTACTTC
TRBJ1-6 | TRBV15 | NA | few | CATSRVRNYNSPLHF | TGTGCCACCAGCAGAGTACGGAACTATAATTCACCCCTCCACTTT
TRBJ2-7 | TRBV6-5 | NA | NA | CASSYSGALGSYEQYF | TGTGCCAGCAGTTACTCTGGGGCACTGGGCTCCTACGAGCAGTACTTC
TRBJ1-1 | TRBV20-1 | NA | NA | CSAAGRRGTEAFF | TGCAGTGCCGCGGGACGGCGGGGCACTGAAGCTTTCTTT
TRBJ2-1 | TRBV24-1 | TRBD1 | NA | CATSAGQGLHEQFF | TGTGCCACCTCAGCGGGACAGGGGCTTCATGAGCAGTTCTTC
TRBJ2-7 | TRBV5-1 | TRBD1 | few | CASSLDGTGNVYF | TGCGCCAGCAGCTTGGATGGGACAGGGAATGTCTACTTC
TRBJ2-3 | TRBV11-2 | TRBD1 | NA | CASSLTQGAGALYF | TGTGCCAGCAGCTTAACACAGGGGGCCGGGGCTTTGTATTTT
TRBJ1-4 | TRBV28 | NA | few | CASRGDLRGEKLFF | TGTGCCAGCAGGGGGGACTTAAGGGGGGAAAAACTGTTTTTT
TRBJ2-5 | TRBV30 | TRBD2 | NA | CAWSRTSGKETQYF | TGTGCCTGGAGTAGGACTAGCGGGAAAGAGACCCAGTACTTC
TRBJ2-5 | TRBV30 | NA | NA | CAWSVPGTQYF | TGTGCCTGGAGTGTCCCGGGGACCCAGTACTTC
TRBJ2-1 | TRBV5-5 | TRBD2 | NA | CASSRRLADNEQFF | TGTGCCAGCAGCCGCCGCCTAGCGGACAATGAGCAGTTCTTC
TRBJ2-5 | TRBV20-1 | TRBD1 | NA | CSARVRGQSYQETQYF | TGCAGTGCTAGGGTTAGGGGACAGTCGTACCAAGAGACCCAGTACTTC
TRBJ2-7 | TRBV7-2 | TRBD2 | few | CASTLLAGVDEQYF | TGTGCCAGCACCCTACTAGCGGGGGTTGACGAGCAGTACTTC
TRBJ2-2 | TRBV28 | TRBD2 | few | CASSFRLAGGPGELFF | TGTGCCAGCAGTTTCCGTCTAGCGGGAGGGCCCGGGGAGCTGTTTTTT
TRBJ1-1 | TRBV2 | TRBD1 | NA | CASRGTGGMNEAFF | TGTGCCAGCAGAGGGACAGGGGGCATGAATGAAGCTTTCTTT
TRBJ2-1 | TRBV18 | NA | NA | CASSPRRGLNEQFF | TGTGCCAGCTCACCACGGCGGGGACTCAATGAGCAGTTCTTC
TRBJ2-5 | TRBV11-2 | NA | once | CASSAGQLETQYF | TGTGCCAGCAGCGCCGGACAATTGGAGACCCAGTACTTC
TRBJ2-7 | TRBV6-2/TRBV6-3 | NA | NA | CASSRLVYEQYF | TGTGCCAGCAGTCGACTAGTCTACGAGCAGTACTTC
TRBJ1-1 | TRBV7-9 | NA | NA | CASSLKMDTEAFF | TGTGCCAGCAGCTTAAAGATGGACACTGAAGCTTTCTTT
TRBJ2-7 | TRBV11-2 | NA | few | CASSQPNYEQYF | TGTGCCAGCAGCCAACCCAACTACGAGCAGTACTTC
TRBJ2-7 | TRBV18 | TRBD2 | NA | CASSPPWTSGSYEQYF | TGTGCCAGCTCACCACCTTGGACTAGCGGCTCCTACGAGCAGTACTTC
TRBJ1-1 | TRBV18 | NA | few | CASSPRSQMNTEAFF | TGTGCCAGCTCACCACGTTCTCAGATGAACACTGAAGCTTTCTTT
TRBJ2-3 | TRBV12-3/TRBV12-4 | TRBD1 | NA | CASSYRSPGQMGDTQYF | TGTGCCAGCAGCTATAGGAGCCCGGGACAGATGGGAGATACGCAGTATTTT
TRBJ2-7 | TRBV5-1 | TRBD1 | NA | CASSPNTGAYEQYF | TGCGCCAGCAGCCCGAATACAGGGGCCTACGAGCAGTACTTC
TRBJ1-1 | TRBV29-1 | NA | many | CSVEVGATEAFF | TGCAGCGTTGAAGTGGGGGCCACTGAAGCTTTCTTT
TRBJ2-5 | TRBV5-5 | NA | NA | CASSWIREGQYF | TGTGCCAGCAGCTGGATAAGAGAAGGCCAGTACTTC